The sequence of this T cell receptor beta chain was determined in a study of control samples from healthy donors and cancer patients (dated by TCRdb to 2020 to 2022). Details on this clone: The antigen it recognizes is unknown. No clone much larger than this one lies a single base away; base qualities are absent.

The germline V gene encodes CDR1 MNHNY and CDR2 SVGAGI (reference sequence). Deletion took 5 bases off V and 0 bases off J, with a span of 18 bases between the germline ends. Including cysteine and phenylalanine, the CDR3 has 17 amino acids. Of the read, only the CDR3 DNA is kept; its 51 bases are in frame from base 1. The library was generated by the immunoSEQ multiplex PCR assay. TCRdb stores this immuneACCESS table with in-frame sequences only. Part of the clones is absent; in the studies checked, under half of the shortfall reflects unresolved V genes, and no reason is known for the rest. The sample includes roughly 220,000 clones, with roughly 94% observed a single time. Approximately 1.5% of the sample is in the top ten clones.

The sequence derives from a man in his forties or fifties in good health. Sequencing input: blood. The chain is assembled from TRBV6-6 and TRBJ2-3; the D gene assignment is ambiguous. The DNA is as follows: TGTGCCAGCAGTCGAGACGAAGTGGAGCGTAGCACAGATACGCAGTATTTT. It codes for CASSRDEVERSTDTQYF.